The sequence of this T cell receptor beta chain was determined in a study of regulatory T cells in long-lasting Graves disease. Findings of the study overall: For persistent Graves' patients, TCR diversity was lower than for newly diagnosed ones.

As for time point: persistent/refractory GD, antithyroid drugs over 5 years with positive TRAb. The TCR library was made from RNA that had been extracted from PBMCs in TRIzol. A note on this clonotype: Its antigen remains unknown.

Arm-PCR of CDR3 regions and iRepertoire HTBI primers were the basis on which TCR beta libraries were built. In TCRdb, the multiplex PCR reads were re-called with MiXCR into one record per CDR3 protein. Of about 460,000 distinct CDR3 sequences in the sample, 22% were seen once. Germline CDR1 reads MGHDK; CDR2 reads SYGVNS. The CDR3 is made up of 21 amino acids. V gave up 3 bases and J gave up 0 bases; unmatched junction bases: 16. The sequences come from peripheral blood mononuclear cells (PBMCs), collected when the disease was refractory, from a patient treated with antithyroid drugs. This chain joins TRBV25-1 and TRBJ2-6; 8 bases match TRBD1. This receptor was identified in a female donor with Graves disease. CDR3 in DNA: TGTGCCAGCAGTGATTCACGGACTTTAAGACAGGGGCCCTCTGGGGCCAACGTCCTGACTTTC. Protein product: CASSDSRTLRQGPSGANVLTF.